Listed below are T cell receptor beta chains from one sample, sequenced in a study of STAT5B mutations in CD4+ large granular lymphocyte leukemia. Profiling relied on immunoSEQ multiplex PCR, and the TCRdb table lists in-frame clones only, not all of them. The sample lists tens of thousands of clones; roughly four fifths were seen once. Sequenced material: CD4+ T cells from blood buffy coats. The source of these receptors is a human donor in good health. CDR3s include the opening cysteine and the closing phenylalanine or tryptophan. Fields, in order: clone size, V gene, J gene, D gene, CDR3 DNA, CDR3 protein. D genes are given only for firm matches. Size is stated for part of the rows, as once, few or many counts, or as a class when the clone is expanded.

-	TRBV2	TRBJ2-1	-	TGTGCCAGCAGTGGTTCCAATGAGCAGTTCTTC	CASSGSNEQFF
-	TRBV6-5	TRBJ2-7	-	TGTGCCAGCAGCCGCGCCACCAGGGGTTCCTACGAGCAGTACTTC	CASSRATRGSYEQYF
-	TRBV12-5	TRBJ1-2	-	TGTGCTAGTGGGACAGGATACTATGGCTACACCTTC	CASGTGYYGYTF
-	TRBV5-4	TRBJ2-5	TRBD2	TGTGCCAGCAGCTTACCGGGGGGGGAGACCCAGTACTTC	CASSLPGGETQYF
-	TRBV7-2	TRBJ2-5	-	TGTGCCAGCAGCACCCACCGGGCCATGGGTGGAGAGACCCAGTACTTC	CASSTHRAMGGETQYF
-	TRBV5-6	TRBJ2-5	-	TGTGCCAGCAGCTCAACAGGGATCCAAGAGACCCAGTACTTC	CASSSTGIQETQYF
-	TRBV7-2	TRBJ2-3	TRBD2	TGTGCCAGCAGCTCGGGGGGCGGGAGGGCCGTTACAGATACGCAGTATTTT	CASSSGGGRAVTDTQYF
-	TRBV19	TRBJ1-2	-	TGTGCCAGTGGTATGCTACAGGAAAACTATGGCTACACCTTC	CASGMLQENYGYTF
-	TRBV11-1	TRBJ1-1	-	TGTGCCAGCAGCTTAGCGGCAGGGTTGTTGACTGAAGCTTTCTTT	CASSLAAGLLTEAFF
-	TRBV7-9	TRBJ2-7	TRBD1	TGTGCCAGCAGCTACTGGACAGGGGGTGGATCCGAGCAGTACTTC	CASSYWTGGGSEQYF
once	TRBV14	TRBJ2-1	-	TGTGCCAGCAGCATACGTAACGACCGTGAGCAGTTCTTC	CASSIRNDREQFF
-	TRBV15	TRBJ2-7	-	TGTGCCACCAGCAGCATCCACGGACAGACCGGAAGCTCCTACGAGCAGTACTTC	CATSSIHGQTGSSYEQYF
-	TRBV5-1	TRBJ2-1	TRBD2	TGCGCCAGCAGCTTGGGGCTAGCGGGAGCGGCCTCCTACAATGAGCAGTTCTTC	CASSLGLAGAASYNEQFF
-	TRBV5-1	TRBJ1-3	-	TGCGCCAGCAGCGCACTTCCAGGCACGGGGGGAAACACCATATATTTT	CASSALPGTGGNTIYF
-	TRBV5-4	TRBJ2-7	TRBD2	TGTGCCAGCAGCTTGGGAGGACTAGCGGGAGATCTAAGGGAGCAGTACTTC	CASSLGGLAGDLREQYF
-	TRBV7-2	TRBJ2-7	-	TGTGCCAGCAGCTTAGCCTCCGGGACTTCCTCCTACGAGCAGTACTTC	CASSLASGTSSYEQYF
-	TRBV10-2	TRBJ1-2	-	TGCGCCAGCAGTGACCAAGCTAACTATGGCTACACCTTC	CASSDQANYGYTF
-	TRBV7-9	TRBJ2-1	-	TGTGCCAGCAGCTCCCACGGGGATGAGCAGTTCTTC	CASSSHGDEQFF
-	TRBV7-6	TRBJ2-5	TRBD2	TGTGCCAGCAGCTTAGGGTATACTAGCGGGAGGATAAGGGAGACCCAGTACTTC	CASSLGYTSGRIRETQYF
-	TRBV6-5	TRBJ1-1	-	TGTGCCAGCAGTTACGATGGAACTGAAGCTTTCTTT	CASSYDGTEAFF
-	TRBV4-3	TRBJ2-1	-	TGCGCCAGCAGCCAAGAGCGACGCAATGAGCAGTTCTTC	CASSQERRNEQFF
-	TRBV6-4	TRBJ2-2	-	TGTGCCACCTCTTTGGACCGGAACACCGGGGAGCTGTTTTTT	CATSLDRNTGELFF
-	TRBV5-1	TRBJ1-5	-	TGCGCCAGCAGCCTGGCGGGACCCCAGCCCCAGCATTTT	CASSLAGPQPQHF
once	TRBV5-6	TRBJ1-4	-	TGTGCCAGCAGCGGGCGGACAGCAACTAATGAAAAACTGTTTTTT	CASSGRTATNEKLFF
-	TRBV11-2	TRBJ2-3	TRBD2	TGTGCCAGCAGCTCACTAGCGGATAGCACAGATACGCAGTATTTT	CASSSLADSTDTQYF
-	TRBV5-4	TRBJ2-3	-	TGTGCCAGCAGCAAATCGGGGAATGAGGTCACAGATACGCAGTATTTT	CASSKSGNEVTDTQYF
-	TRBV6-5	TRBJ1-4	TRBD1	TGTGCCAGCAGTTACGGGGACAGGGTTGAAAAACTGTTTTTT	CASSYGDRVEKLFF
once	TRBV7-2	TRBJ2-4	-	TGTGCCAGCAGCTCCCTTAACATAGCCAAAAACATTCAGTACTTC	CASSSLNIAKNIQYF
few	TRBV10-3	TRBJ1-1	-	TGTGCCATCAGTGAGTCCAATCCGGATCTGAACACTGAAGCTTTCTTT	CAISESNPDLNTEAFF